This T cell receptor (beta chain) was captured in a study of T cell responses to AZD1222 COVID-19 vaccine. Germline CDR1 is MNHEY and CDR2 is SMNVEV (reference sequence). The length of the CDR3 is 17 residues. The germline V and J ends were trimmed by 8 bases and 8 bases, with 28 bases remaining between them. Notes on the study in general: Nearly half of spike-specific TCRs reportedly target variant regions that are unmutated in the B.1.351 and B.1.1.7 variants. Clonal diversity was possibly underestimated; the donors were predominantly white British and more often female. There were repertoire samples only from the period after the peak T cell response. Among AZD1222 vaccinees, only six were seropositive at baseline.

In regard to this clone: What it binds is unknown.

Clones were read by immunoSEQ multiplex PCR, and TCRdb kept only the in-frame ones, dropping some. The table lists around 110,000 clones, about 90% of them singletons. This chain connects TRBV27 to TRBJ2-1; tentative D call: TRBD1 (6 bases). This sequence was found in an adult in good health. The sample in question was peripheral blood, obtained on day 0 of AZD1222 vaccination. The CDR3 is CASSGLGFGQLGYEQFF. The CDR3 region has the DNA TGTGCCAGCTCTGGCTTGGGATTCGGACAGCTAGGCTATGAGCAGTTCTTC.